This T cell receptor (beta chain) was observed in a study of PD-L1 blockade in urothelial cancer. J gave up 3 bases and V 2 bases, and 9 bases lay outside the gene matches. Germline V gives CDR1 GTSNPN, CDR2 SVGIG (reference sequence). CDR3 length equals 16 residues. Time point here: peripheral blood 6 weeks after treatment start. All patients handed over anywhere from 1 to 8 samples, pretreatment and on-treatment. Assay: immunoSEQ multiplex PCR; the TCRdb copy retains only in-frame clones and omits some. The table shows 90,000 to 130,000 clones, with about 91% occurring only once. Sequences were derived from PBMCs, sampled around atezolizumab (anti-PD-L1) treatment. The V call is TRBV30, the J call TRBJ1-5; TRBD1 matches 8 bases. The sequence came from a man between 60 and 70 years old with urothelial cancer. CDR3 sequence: CAWSFRGDRFNQPQHF. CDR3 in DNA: TGTGCCTGGAGTTTCCGGGGGGACAGGTTCAATCAGCCCCAGCATTTT.